This T cell receptor beta chain was sequenced in a study of response to subunit inactivated influenza vaccine. This clonotype was counted a few times. TCRdb ran MiXCR on the RT-PCR reads and lists one entry per CDR3 protein. Among about 780,000 distinct CDR3 sequences listed, about 18% were seen once. The sequences come from PBMCs from blood, collected 5 to 6 days after vaccination. The source is a man aged 50 or older who received an inactivated influenza vaccine.

CDR3 protein: CASSLRESNQPQHF. The CDR3, as DNA: TGTGCCAGCAGTTTAAGGGAAAGCAATCAGCCCCAGCATTTT. V and J are TRBV12-3 or TRBV12-4 and TRBJ1-5, with D unresolved. V shed 2 bases and J shed 1 base, with 6 bases lying between them. The CDR3 has 14 amino acids.